Presented here are 7 T cell receptor beta chains from one specimen sequenced in a study of shared clonotypes between healthy human individuals. It was CD45RO-negative cells, positively selected for CCR7, that made up naive CD8 cells, with terminally differentiated effector memory CD45RA+ cells excluded. Clones were sequenced by immunoSEQ multiplex PCR, and TCRdb holds only the in-frame ones, with some missing. The sample shows hundreds of thousands of clones, 90% to 97% of them seen only once. What was sequenced was naive CD8+ T cells sorted from blood. The receptors here all came from a young woman in good health.

This chain links TRBV14 with TRBJ2-3, with 14 bases fitting TRBD2. CDR1 and CDR2 (germline): SGHDN, FVKESK. V dropped 2 bases and J dropped 6; count of bases not matched to a gene: 19. The CDR3 totals 21 residues. The CDR3 region is CASSQLSGLAGAPALADTQYF. The CDR3, as DNA: TGTGCCAGCAGCCAACTGTCGGGACTAGCGGGAGCACCCGCTCTTGCGGATACGCAGTATTTT.

The J gene is TRBJ1-5, the V gene TRBV10-1; a possible D gene is TRBD1 (6 bases). This CDR3 has 15 residues. Germline-derived CDR1 and CDR2 are WNHNN and SYGVQD (reference sequence). The ends were cut back, 0 bases at V and 7 bases at J, with 13 bases in the middle. CDR3 coding DNA: TGCGCCAGCAGTGAGTCGATTGGAAGGGGGCAGCCCCAGCATTTT. This translates into CASSESIGRGQPQHF.

The rearrangement links TRBV27 to TRBJ2-7; 9 positions agree with TRBD1. CDR3 length: 12 amino acids. In germline, CDR1 is MNHEY, CDR2 SMNVEV (reference sequence). The junction had 6 bases not matched to a gene; V was cut back by 10 bases and J by 5 bases. The CDR3 spells CAIRTGVNEQYF. In DNA, the CDR3 is TGTGCCATCCGGACAGGGGTTAACGAGCAGTACTTC.

The chain carries TRBV28 and TRBJ1-2; D call uncertain. This CDR3 contains 13 residues. Trimming cost V 6 bases and J 5 bases, with 13 bases left between them. Germline assignment: CDR1 MDHEN and CDR2 SYDVKM. The CDR3 sequence: CASRGSEFYGYTF. The CDR3 bases are TGTGCCAGCAGGGGTTCGGAATTTTATGGCTACACCTTC.

The genes are TRBV11-2 and TRBJ1-3; a weak D match, TRBD1 (5 bases). V was clipped by 1 base and J by 0 bases, with 13 bases between them. CDR1 SGHAT and CDR2 FQNNGV come from the germline V gene. The CDR3 is made up of 17 amino acids. The CDR3 coding sequence is TGTGCCAGCAGCTTAGTATCCGGGGGTGACTCTGGAAACACCATATATTTT. Its translation is CASSLVSGGDSGNTIYF. The variable domain in full, completed from reference TRBV11-2 and TRBJ1-3, reads EAGVAQSPRYKIIEKRQSVAFWCNPISGHATLYWYQQILGQGPKLLIQFQNNGVVDDSQLPKDRFSAERLKGVDSTLKIQPAKLEDSAVYLCASSLVSGGDSGNTIYFGEGSWLTVV.

CDR3 in DNA: TGTGCCAGCAGTTACTCATCCTCTCGGTTGAAGTTCTTC. Amino acids: CASSYSSSRLKFF. This sequence joins TRBV6-9 and TRBJ2-1; D is ambiguous. CDR1 and CDR2 from the germline V gene are MNHGY and SVAAGI. Trimming stripped 3 bases from V and 14 bases from J, with 17 bases between. The CDR3 totals 13 residues.

The chain is built from TRBV9 and TRBJ1-1; the D is unclear. The CDR3 consists of 14 residues. Trimming pared 0 bases from V and 2 bases from J, leaving 8 bases between. Germline CDR1 reads SGDLS; CDR2 reads YYNGEE. CDR3 sequence: CASSVEGSNTEAFF. CDR3 coding DNA: TGTGCCAGCAGCGTAGAAGGGAGCAACACTGAAGCTTTCTTT.